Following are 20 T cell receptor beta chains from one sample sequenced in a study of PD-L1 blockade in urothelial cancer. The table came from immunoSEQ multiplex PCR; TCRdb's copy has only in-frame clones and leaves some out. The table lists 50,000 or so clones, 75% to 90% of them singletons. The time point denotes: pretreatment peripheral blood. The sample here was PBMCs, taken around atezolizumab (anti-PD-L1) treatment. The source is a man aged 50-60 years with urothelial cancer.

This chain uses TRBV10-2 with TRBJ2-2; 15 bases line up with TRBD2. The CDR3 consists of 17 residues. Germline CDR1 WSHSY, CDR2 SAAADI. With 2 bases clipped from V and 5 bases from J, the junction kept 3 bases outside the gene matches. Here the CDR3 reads CASSEGLAGGPTGELFF. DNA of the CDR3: TGCGCCAGCAGTGAGGGACTAGCGGGGGGGCCTACCGGGGAGCTGTTTTTT.

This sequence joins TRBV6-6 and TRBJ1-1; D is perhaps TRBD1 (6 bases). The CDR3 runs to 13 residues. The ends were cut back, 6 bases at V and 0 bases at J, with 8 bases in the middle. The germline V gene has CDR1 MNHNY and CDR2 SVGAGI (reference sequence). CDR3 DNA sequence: TGTGCCAGCAGCCAGGGGATGAACACTGAAGCTTTCTTT. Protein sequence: CASSQGMNTEAFF.

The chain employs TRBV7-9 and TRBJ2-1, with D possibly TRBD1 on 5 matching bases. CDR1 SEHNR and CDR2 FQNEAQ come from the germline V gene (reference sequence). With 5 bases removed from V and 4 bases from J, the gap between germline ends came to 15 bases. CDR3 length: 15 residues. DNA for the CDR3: TGTGCCAGCAGCATAAAACTGACAGAATACAATGAGCAGTTCTTC. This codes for CASSIKLTEYNEQFF.

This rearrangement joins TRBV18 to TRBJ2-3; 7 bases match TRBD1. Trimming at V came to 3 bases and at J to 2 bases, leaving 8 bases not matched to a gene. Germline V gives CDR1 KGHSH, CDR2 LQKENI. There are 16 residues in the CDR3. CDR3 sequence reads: CASSPRDSGTTDTQYF. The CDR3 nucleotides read TGTGCCAGCTCACCTCGGGACAGCGGAACCACAGATACGCAGTATTTT.

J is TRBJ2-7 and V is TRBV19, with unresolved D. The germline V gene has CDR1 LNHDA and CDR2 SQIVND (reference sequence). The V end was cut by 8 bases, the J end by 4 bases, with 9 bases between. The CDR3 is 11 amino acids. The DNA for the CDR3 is TGTGCCAGTTCGGAGAGTTACGAGCAGTACTTC. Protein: CASSESYEQYF.

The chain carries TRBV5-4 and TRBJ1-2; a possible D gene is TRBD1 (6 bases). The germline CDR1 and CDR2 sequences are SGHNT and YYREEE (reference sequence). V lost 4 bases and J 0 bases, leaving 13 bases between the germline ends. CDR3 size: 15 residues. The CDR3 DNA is TGTGCCAGCAGCCCAAAAGGGACATCTAACTATGGCTACACCTTC. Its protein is CASSPKGTSNYGYTF.

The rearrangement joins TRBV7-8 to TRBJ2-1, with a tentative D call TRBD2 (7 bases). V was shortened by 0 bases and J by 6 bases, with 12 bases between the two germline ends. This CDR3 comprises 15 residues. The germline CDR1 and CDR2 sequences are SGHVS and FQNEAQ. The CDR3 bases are TGTGCCAGCAGCTTAGCGGGGGGGGCCCCCAATGAGCAGTTCTTC. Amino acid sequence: CASSLAGGAPNEQFF.

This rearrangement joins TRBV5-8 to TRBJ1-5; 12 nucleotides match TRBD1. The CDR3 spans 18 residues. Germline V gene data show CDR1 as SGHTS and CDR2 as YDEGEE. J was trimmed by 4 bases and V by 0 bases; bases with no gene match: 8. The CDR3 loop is CASSLGGQGARGNQPQHF. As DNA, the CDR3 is TGTGCCAGCAGCTTGGGGGGACAGGGGGCGCGTGGGAATCAGCCCCAGCATTTT.

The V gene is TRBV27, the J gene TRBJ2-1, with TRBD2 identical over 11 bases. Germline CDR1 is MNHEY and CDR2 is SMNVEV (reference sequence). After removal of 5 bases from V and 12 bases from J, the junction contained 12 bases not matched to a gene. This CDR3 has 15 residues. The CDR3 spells CASSPLSGLAGGQFF. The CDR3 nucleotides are TGTGCCAGCAGTCCCCTGTCGGGGCTAGCGGGAGGGCAGTTCTTC.

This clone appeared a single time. This CDR3 is CASSPGHVDTQYF. Here the CDR3 DNA reads TGTGCCAGCAGCCCCGGACACGTAGATACGCAGTATTTT. V is TRBV6-5 and J is TRBJ2-3; possibly TRBD1 for D (5 bases). Per the germline V gene, CDR1 is MNHEY and CDR2 is SVGAGI. V was cut by 6 bases and J by 5 bases, with 12 bases left in between. The CDR3 totals 13 residues.

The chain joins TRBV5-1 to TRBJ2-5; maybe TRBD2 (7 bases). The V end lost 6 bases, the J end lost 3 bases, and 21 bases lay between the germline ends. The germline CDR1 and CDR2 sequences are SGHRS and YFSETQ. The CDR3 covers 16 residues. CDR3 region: CASTVIGGPFEETQYF. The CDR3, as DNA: TGCGCCAGCACCGTCATCGGGGGGCCGTTTGAAGAGACCCAGTACTTC. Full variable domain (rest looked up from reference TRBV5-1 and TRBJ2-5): KAGVTQTPRYLIKTRGQQVTLSCSPISGHRSVSWYQQTPGQGLQFLFEYFSETQRNKGNFPGRFSGRQFSNSRSEMNVSTLELGDSALYLCASTVIGGPFEETQYFGPGTRLLVL.

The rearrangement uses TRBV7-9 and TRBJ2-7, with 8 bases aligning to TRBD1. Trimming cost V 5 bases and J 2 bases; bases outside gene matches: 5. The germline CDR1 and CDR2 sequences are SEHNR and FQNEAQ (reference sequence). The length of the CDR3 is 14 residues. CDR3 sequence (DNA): TGTGCCAGCAGCGGGGACAGGCACACCTACGAGCAGTACTTC. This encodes CASSGDRHTYEQYF.

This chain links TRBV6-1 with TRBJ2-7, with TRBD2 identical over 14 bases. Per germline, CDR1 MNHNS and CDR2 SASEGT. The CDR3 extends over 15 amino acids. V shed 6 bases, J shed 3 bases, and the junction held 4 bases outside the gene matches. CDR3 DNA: TGTGCCAGCAGGGGGACTAGCGGGAGCAGCTACGAGCAGTACTTC. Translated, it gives CASRGTSGSSYEQYF.

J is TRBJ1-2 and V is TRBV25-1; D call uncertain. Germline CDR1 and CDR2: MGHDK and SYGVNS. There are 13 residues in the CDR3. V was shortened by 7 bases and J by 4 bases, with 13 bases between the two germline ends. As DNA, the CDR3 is TGTGCCAGCAATGCCGGGAGTAGCTATGGCTACACCTTC. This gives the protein CASNAGSSYGYTF.

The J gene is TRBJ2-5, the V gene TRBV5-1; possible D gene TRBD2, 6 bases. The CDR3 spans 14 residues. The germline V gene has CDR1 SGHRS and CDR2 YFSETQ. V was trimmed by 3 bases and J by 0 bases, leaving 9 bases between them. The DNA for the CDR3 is TGCGCCAGCAGCTCGGGCGGGGACCAAGAGACCCAGTACTTC. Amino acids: CASSSGGDQETQYF.

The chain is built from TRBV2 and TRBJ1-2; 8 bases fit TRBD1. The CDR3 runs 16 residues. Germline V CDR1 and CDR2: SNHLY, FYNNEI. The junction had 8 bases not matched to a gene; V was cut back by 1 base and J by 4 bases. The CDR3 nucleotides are TGTGCCAGCAGTGAAGTGCAGGGGGCCGTGGGCTATGGCTACACCTTC. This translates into CASSEVQGAVGYGYTF.

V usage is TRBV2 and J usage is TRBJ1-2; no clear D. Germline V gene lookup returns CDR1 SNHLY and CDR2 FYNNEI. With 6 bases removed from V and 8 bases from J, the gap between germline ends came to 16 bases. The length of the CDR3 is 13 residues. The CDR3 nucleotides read TGTGCCAGCAGACCGGGAGCCCCCAAGGGCTACACCTTC. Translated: CASRPGAPKGYTF.

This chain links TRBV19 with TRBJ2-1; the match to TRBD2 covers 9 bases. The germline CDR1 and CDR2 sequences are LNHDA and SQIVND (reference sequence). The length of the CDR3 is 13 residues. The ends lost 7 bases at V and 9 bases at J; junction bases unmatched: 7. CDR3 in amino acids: CASMVAGAVEQFF. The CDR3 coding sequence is TGTGCCAGTATGGTAGCGGGAGCTGTTGAGCAGTTCTTC.

The CDR3 is CAISAVQGLDTQYF. The DNA of the CDR3 is TGTGCCATCAGTGCCGTTCAGGGGTTAGATACGCAGTATTTT. This chain uses TRBV10-3 with TRBJ2-3; TRBD1 is a possible D gene (6 bases). The V gene lost 4 bases and the J gene lost 5 bases, with 13 bases spanning the gap. This CDR3 spans 14 amino acids. Germline CDR1 reads ENHRY; CDR2 reads SYGVKD.

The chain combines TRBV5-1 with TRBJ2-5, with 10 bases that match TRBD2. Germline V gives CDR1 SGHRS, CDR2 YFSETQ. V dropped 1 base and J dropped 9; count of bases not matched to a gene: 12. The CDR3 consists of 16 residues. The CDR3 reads CASSLSSGSIFRSQYF. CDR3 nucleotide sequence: TGCGCCAGCAGCTTGTCTAGCGGGAGCATATTTCGATCCCAGTACTTC.